The rows below give T cell receptor beta chains drawn from one sample of a study of blood T cells in healthy people across ages. TCRdb itself ran the 5' RACE reads through MiXCR, one entry per CDR3 protein. This table has over a million distinct CDR3 sequences, under 55% appearing once. Sequencing input: blood. These receptors were obtained from a woman aged 60-75 years in good health. CDR3s include the opening cysteine and the closing phenylalanine or tryptophan. The order of the fields is J gene, clone size, V gene, CDR3 length, D gene, CDR3 DNA, CDR3 protein. D genes are given only for firm matches. Size is omitted from some rows. Given values are once, few, many or a class for expanded clones.

>TRBJ2-4|few|TRBV5-1|14|.
TGCGCCTGCGCCCTGGGGGGGGCGAAAAACATTCAGTACTTC
CACALGGAKNIQYF
>TRBJ2-7|.|TRBV6-2/TRBV6-3|16|.
TGTGCCAGCATCCCTTCCAGGGGTGTGGGGTACAATGAGCAGTACTTC
CASIPSRGVGYNEQYF
>TRBJ2-5|few|TRBV25-1|14|.
TGTGCCAGCAGTGAGACAGCTGGCCCCCAGGAGCAGTACTTC
CASSETAGPQEQYF
>TRBJ2-5|.|TRBV20-1|13|TRBD2
TGCAGTGCCAGAAGCGGGAGGGCGGGAGAGCAGTACTTC
CSARSGRAGEQYF
>TRBJ2-4|.|TRBV9|13|.
TGTGCCAGCAGCGTAGGGGCAGAAAACATTCAGTACTTC
CASSVGAENIQYF
>TRBJ1-5|.|TRBV12-3/TRBV12-4|16|TRBD1
TGTGCCAGCAGTTTTGGCCGGGACAGGGGCGTTCAGCCCCAGCATTTT
CASSFGRDRGVQPQHF
>TRBJ2-7|once|TRBV6-1|18|.
TGTGCCAGCAGTGAAGCCCCTCTAACAGGTAGATCTCCCGACGAGCAGTACTTC
CASSEAPLTGRSPDEQYF
>TRBJ2-5|.|TRBV15|12|.
TGTGCCACCAGCCGGCTTAGTGAGACCCAGTACTTC
CATSRLSETQYF
>TRBJ2-7|few|TRBV11-1|16|TRBD1
TGTGCCAGCAGCTTAGCTCTCGTAGGGACAGCCTACGAGCAGTACTTC
CASSLALVGTAYEQYF
>TRBJ2-1|once|TRBV5-1|14|.
TGCGCCAGCGGGGGCGACTTCTCGGACAATGAGCAGTTCTTC
CASGGDFSDNEQFF
>TRBJ2-7|few|TRBV6-2/TRBV6-3|13|TRBD2
TGTGCCAGCAGAAGGACTAGCGAGTACGAGCAGTACTTC
CASRRTSEYEQYF
>TRBJ2-7|.|TRBV5-1|15|TRBD1
TGCGCCAGCAGCACCCGGGACAGGGGAGTTTTCGAGCAGTACTTC
CASSTRDRGVFEQYF
>TRBJ2-5|.|TRBV5-1|16|TRBD2
TGCGCCAGCAGCGCCGGGACTAGCGGGAGAGGAGAGACCCAGTACTTC
CASSAGTSGRGETQYF
>TRBJ2-3|.|TRBV6-1|15|TRBD1
TGTGCCAGCAGTGGAGACAGGGGCGTCCCAGATACGCAGTATTTT
CASSGDRGVPDTQYF
>TRBJ1-2|few|TRBV30|11|.
TGTGCCGGTTGGGGGGGCGGTGGCTACACCTTC
CAGWGGGGYTF
>TRBJ2-5|.|TRBV18|13|.
TGTGCCAGCTCACCACAGGTCGAGGAGACCCAGTACTTC
CASSPQVEETQYF
>TRBJ2-5|few|TRBV20-1|14|TRBD2
TGCAGTGCTCTTGGACTAGCGCTAGAGGAGACCCAGTACTTC
CSALGLALEETQYF
>TRBJ1-2|once|TRBV6-1|13|.
TGTGCCAGCAATCTCGGGGAGGGATATGGCTACACCTTC
CASNLGEGYGYTF
>TRBJ2-7|.|TRBV21-1|15|.
TGTGCCAGCAGCCAAAAGCGGGAGCTACCCTACGAGCAGTACTTC
CASSQKRELPYEQYF
>TRBJ2-3|.|TRBV28|15|.
TGTGCCAGCAGTCAACTCCTAACGAGCACAGATACGCAGTATTTT
CASSQLLTSTDTQYF
>TRBJ2-1|.|TRBV5-1|15|TRBD2
TGCGCCAGCAGCTTGAGTCGCGGGAGTGTATATGAGCAGTTCTTC
CASSLSRGSVYEQFF
>TRBJ1-5|.|TRBV12-3/TRBV12-4|13|.
TGTGCCAGCAGTTTCCGGGGTAGGCAGCCCCAGCATTTT
CASSFRGRQPQHF
>TRBJ2-1|few|TRBV20-1|18|.
TGCAGTGCTAGAGATCCCATTGGCGCTCGTAGTGACCGGGGTGAGCAGTTCTTC
CSARDPIGARSDRGEQFF
>TRBJ2-5|.|TRBV6-5|14|.
TGTGCCAGCAGCGACTCCGGGTTTGGGAATGAGCAGTACTTC
CASSDSGFGNEQYF
>TRBJ2-1|.|TRBV27|17|.
TGTGCCAGCAGTGGCCTTCGAACAGGGAGGCTCCACAATGAGCAGTTCTTC
CASSGLRTGRLHNEQFF
>TRBJ2-7|.|TRBV5-6|16|TRBD1
TGTGCCAGCAGCCTCTGGGACAGGGTCAGCTCCTACGAGCAGTACTTC
CASSLWDRVSSYEQYF
>TRBJ1-3|.|TRBV5-1|14|TRBD1
TGCGCCAGCAGAGTTCAGGGGGCTGGAAACACCATATATTTT
CASRVQGAGNTIYF